This T cell receptor beta chain was sequenced for a study of shared clonotypes between healthy human individuals. The split of CD4+ cells yielded CD45RA+ naive and CD45RA-negative memory subsets. Deep-level running was used for the assay. Repertoires were generated with immunoSEQ multiplex PCR, while TCRdb's copy carries only in-frame clones and drops some. Among under 2,500,000 clones listed, approximately 96% were seen once. With 0 bases removed from V and 2 bases from J, the gap between germline ends came to 10 bases. CDR3 length: 14 amino acids. CDR1 and CDR2 from the germline V gene are GTSNPN and SVGIG (reference sequence). Findings of the study overall: The study found lower generation probabilities in non-shared clonotypes than in those shared by all four donors.

A remark on this clone: Its specificity is unknown.

This sequence originates from a man between 18 and 29 years old in good health. The chain joins TRBV30 to TRBJ1-1; D possibly corresponds to TRBD1 (5 bases). The source material was naive CD4+ T cells sorted from blood. Indicated subset: CD45RA+ positively selected. The CDR3 region has the DNA TGTGCCTGGAGTGTACGACAGTATAACACTGAAGCTTTCTTT. It specifies CAWSVRQYNTEAFF.